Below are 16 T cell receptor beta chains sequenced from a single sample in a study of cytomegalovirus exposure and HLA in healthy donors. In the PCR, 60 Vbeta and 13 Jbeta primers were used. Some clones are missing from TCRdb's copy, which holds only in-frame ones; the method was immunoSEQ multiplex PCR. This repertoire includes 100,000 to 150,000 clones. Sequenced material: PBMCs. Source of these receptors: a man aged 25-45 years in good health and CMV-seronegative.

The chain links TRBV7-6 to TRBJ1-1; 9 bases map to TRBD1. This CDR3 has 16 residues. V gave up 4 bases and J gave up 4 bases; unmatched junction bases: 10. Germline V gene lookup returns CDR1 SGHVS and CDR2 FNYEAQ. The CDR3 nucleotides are TGTGCCAGCAGCTATTCTCAAAGACAGGGGGTCACTGAAGCTTTCTTT. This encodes CASSYSQRQGVTEAFF.

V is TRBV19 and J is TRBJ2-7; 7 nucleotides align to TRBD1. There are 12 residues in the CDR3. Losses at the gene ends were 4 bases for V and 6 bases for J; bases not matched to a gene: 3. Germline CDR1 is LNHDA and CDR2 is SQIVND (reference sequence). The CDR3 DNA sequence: TGTGCCAGTAGTACTCGGGACAGCGAGCAGTACTTC. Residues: CASSTRDSEQYF. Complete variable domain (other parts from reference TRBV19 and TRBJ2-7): DGGITQSPKYLFRKEGQNVTLSCEQNLNHDAMYWYRQDPGQGLRLIYYSQIVNDFQKGDIAEGYSVSREKKESFPLTVTSAQKNPTAFYLCASSTRDSEQYFGPGTRLTVT.

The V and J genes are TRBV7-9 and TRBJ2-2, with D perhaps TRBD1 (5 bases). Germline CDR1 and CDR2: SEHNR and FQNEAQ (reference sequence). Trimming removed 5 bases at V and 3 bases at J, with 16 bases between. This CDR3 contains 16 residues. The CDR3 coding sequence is TGTGCCAGCAGCCCAAGGCAGGGTGTGGACACCGGGGAGCTGTTTTTT. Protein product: CASSPRQGVDTGELFF.

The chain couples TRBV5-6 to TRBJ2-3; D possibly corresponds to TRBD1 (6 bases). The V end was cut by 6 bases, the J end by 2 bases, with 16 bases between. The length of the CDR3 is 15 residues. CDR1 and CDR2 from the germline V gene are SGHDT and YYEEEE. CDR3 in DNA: TGTGCCAGCACCACACCGGACAGTCCCACAGATACGCAGTATTTT. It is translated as CASTTPDSPTDTQYF.

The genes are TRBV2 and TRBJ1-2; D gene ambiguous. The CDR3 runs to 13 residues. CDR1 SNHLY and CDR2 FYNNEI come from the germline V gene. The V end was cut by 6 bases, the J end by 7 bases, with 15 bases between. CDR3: CASSAGLDAGYTF. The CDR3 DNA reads TGTGCCAGCAGCGCCGGACTGGATGCTGGCTACACCTTC. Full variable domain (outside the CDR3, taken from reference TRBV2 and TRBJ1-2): EPEVTQTPSHQVTQMGQEVILRCVPISNHLYFYWYRQILGQKVEFLVSFYNNEISEKSEIFDDQFSVERPDGSNFTLKIRSTKLEDSAMYFCASSAGLDAGYTFGSGTRLTVV.

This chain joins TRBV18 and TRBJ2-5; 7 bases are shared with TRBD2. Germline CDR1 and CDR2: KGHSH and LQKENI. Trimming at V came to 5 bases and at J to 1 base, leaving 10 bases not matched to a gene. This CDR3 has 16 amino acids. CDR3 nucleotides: TGTGCCAGCTCATCTCGGGGGAGGGAAGGCCAAGAGACCCAGTACTTC. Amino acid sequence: CASSSRGREGQETQYF.

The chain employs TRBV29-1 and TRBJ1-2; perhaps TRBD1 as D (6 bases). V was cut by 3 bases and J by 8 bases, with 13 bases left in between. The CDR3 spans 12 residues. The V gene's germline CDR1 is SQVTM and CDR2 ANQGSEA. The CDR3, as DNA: TGCAGCGTTGAGGGGGCAGGGAGCGGCTACACCTTC. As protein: CSVEGAGSGYTF.

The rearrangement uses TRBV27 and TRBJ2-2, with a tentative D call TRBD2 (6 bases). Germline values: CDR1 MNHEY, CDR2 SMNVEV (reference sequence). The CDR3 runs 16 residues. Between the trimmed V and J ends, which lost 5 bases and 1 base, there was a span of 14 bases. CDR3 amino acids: CASSLRWRENTGELFF. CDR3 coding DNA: TGTGCCAGCAGTCTCCGGTGGCGGGAGAACACCGGGGAGCTGTTTTTT.

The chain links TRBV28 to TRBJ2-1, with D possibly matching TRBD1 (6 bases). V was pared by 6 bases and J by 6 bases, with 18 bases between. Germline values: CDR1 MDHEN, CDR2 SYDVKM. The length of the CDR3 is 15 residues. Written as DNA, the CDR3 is TGTGCCAGCAGGCCAACAGGGTTCTCATCCAATGAGCAGTTCTTC. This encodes CASRPTGFSSNEQFF.

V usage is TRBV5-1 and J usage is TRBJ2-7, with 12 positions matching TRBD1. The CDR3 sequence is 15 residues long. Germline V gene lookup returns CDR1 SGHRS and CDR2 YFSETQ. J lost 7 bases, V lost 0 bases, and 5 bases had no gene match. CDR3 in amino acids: CASSLAGQGAQEQYF. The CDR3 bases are TGCGCCAGCAGCTTGGCGGGACAGGGGGCTCAGGAGCAGTACTTC.

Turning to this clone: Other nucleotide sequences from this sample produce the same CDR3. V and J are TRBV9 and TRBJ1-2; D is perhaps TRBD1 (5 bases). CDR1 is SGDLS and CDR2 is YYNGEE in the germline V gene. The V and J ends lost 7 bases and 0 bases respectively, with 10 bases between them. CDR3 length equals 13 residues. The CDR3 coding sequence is TGTGCCAGCTCCGAGACAGCTAACTATGGCTACACCTTC. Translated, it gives CASSETANYGYTF.

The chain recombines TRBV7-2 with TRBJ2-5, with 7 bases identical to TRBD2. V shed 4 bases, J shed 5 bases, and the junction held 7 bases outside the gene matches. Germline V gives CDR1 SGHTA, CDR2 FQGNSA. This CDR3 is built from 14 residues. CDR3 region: CASSSGLGRETQYF. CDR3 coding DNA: TGTGCCAGCAGCTCTGGACTAGGCCGGGAGACCCAGTACTTC. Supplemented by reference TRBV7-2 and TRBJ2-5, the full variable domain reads GAGVSQSPSNKVTEKGKDVELRCDPISGHTALYWYRQSLGQGLEFLIYFQGNSAPDKSGLPSDRFSAERTGGSVSTLTIQRTQQEDSAVYLCASSSGLGRETQYFGPGTRLLVL.

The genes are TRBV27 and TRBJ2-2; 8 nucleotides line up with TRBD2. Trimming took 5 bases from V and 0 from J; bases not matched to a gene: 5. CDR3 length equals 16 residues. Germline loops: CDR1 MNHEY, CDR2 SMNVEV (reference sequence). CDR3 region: CASSRGGSSNTGELFF. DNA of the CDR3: TGTGCCAGCAGTCGGGGGGGGTCCTCGAACACCGGGGAGCTGTTTTTT.

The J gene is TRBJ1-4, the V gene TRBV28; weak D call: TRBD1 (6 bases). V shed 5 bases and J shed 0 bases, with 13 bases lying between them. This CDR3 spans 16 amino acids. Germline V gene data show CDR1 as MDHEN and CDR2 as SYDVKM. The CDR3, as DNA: TGTGCCAGCAGTGGGGCGGGGGCATCAACTAATGAAAAACTGTTTTTT. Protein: CASSGAGASTNEKLFF.

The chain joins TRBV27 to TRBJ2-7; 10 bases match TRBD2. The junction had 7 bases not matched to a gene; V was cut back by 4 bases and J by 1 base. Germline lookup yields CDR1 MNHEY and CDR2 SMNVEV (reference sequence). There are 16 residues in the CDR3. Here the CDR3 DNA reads TGTGCCAGCAGTTCCGGACTAGCGGTCCCTTCCTACGAGCAGTACTTC. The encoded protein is CASSSGLAVPSYEQYF.

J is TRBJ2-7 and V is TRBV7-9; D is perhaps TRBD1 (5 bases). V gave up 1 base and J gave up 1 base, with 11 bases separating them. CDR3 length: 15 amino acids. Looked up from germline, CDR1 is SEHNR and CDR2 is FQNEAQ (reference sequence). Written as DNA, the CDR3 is TGTGCCAGCAGCTTAGGGGTCCCAGGGTCCTACGAGCAGTACTTC. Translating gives CASSLGVPGSYEQYF.